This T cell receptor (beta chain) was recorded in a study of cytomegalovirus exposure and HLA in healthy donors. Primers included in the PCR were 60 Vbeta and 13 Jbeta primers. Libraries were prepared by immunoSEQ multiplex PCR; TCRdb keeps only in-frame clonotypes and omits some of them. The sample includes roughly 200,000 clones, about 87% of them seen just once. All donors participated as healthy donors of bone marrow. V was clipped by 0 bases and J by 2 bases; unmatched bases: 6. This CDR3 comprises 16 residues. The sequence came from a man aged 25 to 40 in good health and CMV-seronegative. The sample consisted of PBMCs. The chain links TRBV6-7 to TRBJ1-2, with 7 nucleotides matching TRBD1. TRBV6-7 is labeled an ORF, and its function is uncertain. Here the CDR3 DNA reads TGTGCCAGCAGTTACTCTTCAGGGACAGAAAACTATGGCTACACCTTC. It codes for CASSYSSGTENYGYTF.